A selection of T cell receptor beta chains follows, all from one sample in a study of post-analysis software for immune sequencing data. TCRdb itself ran the PCR reads through MiXCR, one entry per CDR3 protein. This table has 400,000 to 500,000 distinct CDR3 sequences, 30% to 45% appearing once. Sequenced sample: blood. The receptors stem from a girl between 2 and 10 years old with multiple sclerosis. Both conserved end residues are part of each CDR3. Each record gives: V gene, CDR3 protein.

v_gene: TRBV10-3; CDR3aa: CAISEWSGGEEAQYF
v_gene: TRBV29-1; CDR3aa: CSVEWDRGGEQYF
v_gene: TRBV7-8; CDR3aa: CASSSPIFLPGNEQFF
v_gene: TRBV11-2; CDR3aa: CASSLSGRAKNIQYF
v_gene: TRBV29-1; CDR3aa: CSVEEGTYEQYF
v_gene: TRBV9; CDR3aa: CASSILAGATRSPDTQYF
v_gene: TRBV18; CDR3aa: CASSLNRGRTPLEGEQYF
v_gene: TRBV11-2; CDR3aa: CASSLLGANYGYTF
v_gene: TRBV12-5; CDR3aa: CASGLVPAPYGYTF
v_gene: TRBV4-1; CDR3aa: CASSQVESSYNEQFF
v_gene: TRBV5-1; CDR3aa: CASSRAVGTNQETQYF
v_gene: TRBV15; CDR3aa: CATSRDKGGETQYF
v_gene: TRBV14; CDR3aa: CASSQVYPRNEQFF
v_gene: TRBV5-1; CDR3aa: CASSLRGGQLGAEAFF
v_gene: TRBV7-3; CDR3aa: CASSPQGQGDYGYTF
v_gene: TRBV27; CDR3aa: CASSLSFLPTTDTQYF
v_gene: TRBV29-1; CDR3aa: CSVEPAGGNYEQYF
v_gene: TRBV7-6; CDR3aa: CASSLADRGHEQYF
v_gene: TRBV4-1; CDR3aa: CASSQDLYRTAYGYTF
v_gene: TRBV5-1; CDR3aa: CASSSGRTANEQFF
v_gene: TRBV2; CDR3aa: CASNLSGDQETQYF
v_gene: TRBV28; CDR3aa: CASKTWGSETQYF
v_gene: TRBV12-5; CDR3aa: CASGVAGGVYNEQFF
v_gene: TRBV20-1; CDR3aa: CSETSLAKNIQYF
v_gene: TRBV5-1; CDR3aa: CASSLARDRVVNEQFF
v_gene: TRBV28; CDR3aa: CASSPPSGRALFF
v_gene: TRBV29-1; CDR3aa: CSVEDGGARGYTF
v_gene: TRBV7-3; CDR3aa: CASSLYPGQSYNEQFF
v_gene: TRBV7-2; CDR3aa: CASSLINGADTQYF
v_gene: TRBV12-3/TRBV12-4; CDR3aa: CASSSSFLVGLVASNEQFF